Below are 29 T cell receptor beta chains sequenced from a single sample in a study of post-analysis software for immune sequencing data. cDNA libraries of TCR beta carried unique molecular identifiers. MiXCR was run by TCRdb on the PCR reads, yielding one entry per CDR3 protein. The table records 600,000 to 700,000 distinct CDR3 sequences, over 45% of them present only once. These TCRs' antigens remain unknown. The study, taken as a whole, reports: Five TRBV segments, including TRBV5-6, TRBV5-1 and TRBV20-1, were more frequent in patients than controls.

The sequenced sample was blood. The receptors originated from a girl aged 2 to 9 with multiple sclerosis.

The chain has TRBV10-3 and TRBJ2-1, with TRBD1 identical over 9 bases. The V segment lost 3 bases and the J segment 8 bases; nucleotides outside the gene matches: 14. Germline lookup yields CDR1 ENHRY and CDR2 SYGVKD. The CDR3 consists of 17 residues. CDR3 DNA sequence: TGTGCCATCAGTGACTTAACCCGGGACAGGGTTTCGCATGAGCAGTTCTTC. The encoded protein is CAISDLTRDRVSHEQFF.

There are a few counts of this clonotype. V gene TRBV20-1 combines with J gene TRBJ2-7; 7 nucleotides match TRBD2. Trimming at V came to 6 bases and at J to 5 bases, leaving 10 bases not matched to a gene. CDR1 and CDR2 from the germline V gene are DFQATT and SNEGSKA (reference sequence). The CDR3 extends over 13 amino acids. The CDR3 sequence: CSAAWREPHEQYF. The CDR3 nucleotides read TGCAGTGCCGCATGGCGGGAGCCCCACGAGCAGTACTTC.

This rearrangement joins TRBV6-6 to TRBJ2-1, with D perhaps assigned TRBD1 or TRBD2 (5 bases each). The CDR3 covers 17 residues. Looked up from germline, CDR1 is MNHNY and CDR2 is SVGAGI (reference sequence). V was trimmed by 5 bases and J by 2 bases, leaving 19 bases between them. The CDR3 loop is CASSPAPGTLTYNEQFF. CDR3 nucleotide sequence: TGTGCCAGCAGTCCCGCTCCCGGGACCCTTACCTACAATGAGCAGTTCTTC.

This chain connects TRBV12-3 or TRBV12-4 to TRBJ2-3; D is possibly TRBD1 (7 bases). The CDR3 extends over 17 amino acids. The V gene lost 3 bases and the J gene lost 1 base, with 17 bases spanning the gap. The chain's CDR3 is CASSFWWGDRRTDTQYF. The CDR3 region has the DNA TGTGCCAGCAGTTTTTGGTGGGGGGACAGACGCACAGATACGCAGTATTTT.

This rearrangement joins TRBV5-6 to TRBJ2-3; D is possibly TRBD2 (6 bases). Germline CDR1 reads SGHDT; CDR2 reads YYEEEE. The V end was cut by 4 bases, the J end by 2 bases, with 17 bases between. The CDR3 covers 16 residues. CDR3 sequence (DNA): TGTGCCAGCAGCGGCCGGCGGGGAGGCCCCACAGATACGCAGTATTTT. This gives the protein CASSGRRGGPTDTQYF. The full variable domain, its missing parts supplied by reference TRBV5-6 and TRBJ2-3, is DAGVTQSPTHLIKTRGQQVTLRCSPKSGHDTVSWYQQALGQGPQFIFQYYEEEERQRGNFPDRFSGHQFPNYSSELNVNALLLGDSALYLCASSGRRGGPTDTQYFGPGTRLTVL.

This clonotype has a single count. The gene calls are TRBV9 and TRBJ2-4; 9 bases agree with TRBD1. The last part of the DNA fits TRBJ2-7 better; the J call may be wrong. Germline CDR1 reads SGDLS; CDR2 reads YYNGEE. This CDR3 is 17 amino acids long. The CDR3 spells CASSATPTDRGWGEQYF. The CDR3 DNA reads TGTGCCAGCAGCGCCACACCTACGGACAGGGGCTGGGGCGAGCAGTACTTC.

With regard to this clonotype: Lacking the conserved final phenylalanine or tryptophan, this CDR3 likely reflects a read error. This sequence joins TRBV5-1 and TRBJ1-1; TRBD1 aligns across 8 bases. The CDR3 is 12 residues long. Germline CDR1 and CDR2: SGHRS and YFSETQ. Trimming at V came to 2 bases and at J to 7 bases, leaving 1 base not matched to a gene. CDR3 bases: TGCGCCAGCAGCTTAGGACAGGGTGAAGCTTTCTTG. Protein sequence: CASSLGQGEAFL.

This sequence joins TRBV19 and TRBJ1-2; perhaps TRBD1 as D (6 bases). The ends were cut back, 7 bases at V and 2 bases at J, with 8 bases in the middle. CDR1 and CDR2 (germline): LNHDA, SQIVND (reference sequence). The CDR3 runs to 12 residues. The CDR3 here is CASMTGNYGYTF. In nucleotides, the CDR3 is TGTGCCAGTATGACAGGAAACTATGGCTACACCTTC.

J is TRBJ2-3 and V is TRBV29-1; either TRBD1 or TRBD2 may supply D (5 bases each). With 6 bases removed from V and 3 bases from J, the gap between germline ends came to 13 bases. This CDR3 has 13 residues. The germline gives CDR1 SQVTM, CDR2 ANQGSEA. The CDR3 protein is CSVGDALTDTQYF. The CDR3 coding sequence is TGCAGCGTGGGGGACGCTTTAACAGATACGCAGTATTTT.

This clonotype was counted only a few times. V usage is TRBV29-1 and J usage is TRBJ1-1; TRBD1 might be the D (5 bases). Trimming stripped 6 bases from V and 11 bases from J, with 19 bases between. This CDR3 contains 12 residues. Germline loops: CDR1 SQVTM, CDR2 ANQGSEA. The CDR3 sequence: CSVPGGGRGAFF. The DNA of the CDR3 is TGCAGCGTCCCCGGTGGGGGAAGAGGGGCTTTCTTT.

The gene calls are TRBV5-1 and TRBJ2-5; the D is unclear. The DNA end lines up better with TRBJ2-7; the J call may be wrong. The CDR3 has 12 amino acids. Germline V gene sequence: CDR1 SGHRS, CDR2 YFSETQ. The CDR3 region is CASSLADGEQYF. The DNA of the CDR3 is TGCGCCAGCAGCTTGGCCGACGGCGAGCAGTACTTC.

The rearrangement links TRBV10-3 to TRBJ2-3; possible D gene TRBD1, 5 bases. V gave up 0 bases and J gave up 3 bases, with 10 bases separating them. This CDR3 region has 15 residues. CDR1 is ENHRY, CDR2 SYGVKD, per germline. The CDR3 DNA follows: TGTGCCATCAGTGAGTCAGGGGCTGTTACAGATACGCAGTATTTT. Its protein is CAISESGAVTDTQYF.

The gene calls are TRBV3-1 and TRBJ2-3, with 7 positions matching TRBD2. CDR3 length: 15 amino acids. The V gene end was trimmed by 0 bases and the J gene end by 4 bases; junction bases not matched to a gene: 4. CDR1 and CDR2 from the germline V gene are LGHDT and YNNKEL (reference sequence). CDR3 coding DNA: TGTGCCAGCAGCCAAGATCGACTAGCCGCAGATACGCAGTATTTT. As protein: CASSQDRLAADTQYF.

V gene TRBV29-1 combines with J gene TRBJ2-5, with TRBD2 matching over 8 bases. This CDR3 region has 14 residues. V was pared by 7 bases and J by 0 bases, with 7 bases of the junction left unmatched. Germline values: CDR1 SQVTM, CDR2 ANQGSEA. The CDR3 here is CSGSSGTYQETQYF. CDR3 bases: TGCAGCGGTAGTAGCGGGACTTACCAAGAGACCCAGTACTTC.

This rearrangement joins TRBV27 to TRBJ2-4; D remains unclear. The germline V gene encodes CDR1 MNHEY and CDR2 SMNVEV (reference sequence). The CDR3 runs to 13 residues. V lost 0 bases and J 2 bases, leaving 2 bases between the germline ends. CDR3 in amino acids: CASSLSTKNIQYF. The DNA of the CDR3 is TGTGCCAGCAGTTTATCCACCAAAAACATTCAGTACTTC.

This clonotype turned up a few times. The gene calls are TRBV3-1 and TRBJ2-1, with D unresolved. The CDR3 covers 13 residues. Trimming stripped 4 bases from V and 9 bases from J, with 13 bases between. Per the germline V gene, CDR1 is LGHDT and CDR2 is YNNKEL (reference sequence). CDR3 in DNA: TGTGCCAGCAGCCGCAACGGGCCGGGTGAGCAGTTCTTC. Protein: CASSRNGPGEQFF.

The chain joins TRBV5-1 to TRBJ2-1; either TRBD1 or TRBD2 may fit D (5 bases each). Trimming stripped 5 bases from V and 6 bases from J, with 12 bases between. Germline assignment: CDR1 SGHRS and CDR2 YFSETQ. There are 13 residues in the CDR3. The CDR3: CASRGDGLNEQFF. In DNA, the CDR3 is TGCGCCAGCAGGGGGGACGGCCTCAATGAGCAGTTCTTC.

The V call is TRBV20-1, the J call TRBJ2-7, with a tentative D call TRBD2 (5 bases). Between the trimmed V and J ends, which lost 5 bases and 3 bases, there was a span of 14 bases. Germline CDR1 DFQATT, CDR2 SNEGSKA (reference sequence). The CDR3 is 13 residues long. CDR3: CSAPGGEIYEQYF. The CDR3 nucleotides read TGCAGTGCTCCCGGAGGAGAAATCTACGAGCAGTACTTC.

The genes are TRBV15 and TRBJ1-2, with 8 bases lining up with TRBD1. Losses at the gene ends were 6 bases for V and 5 bases for J; bases not matched to a gene: 5. Germline CDR1 and CDR2: LNHNV and YYDKDF (reference sequence). This CDR3 has 13 amino acids. In nucleotides, the CDR3 is TGTGCCACCAGGGACAGGGTGGGGTATGGCTACACCTTC. Its protein product is CATRDRVGYGYTF. Drawing the rest from reference TRBV15 and TRBJ1-2, the complete variable domain is DAMVIQNPRYQVTQFGKPVTLSCSQTLNHNVMYWYQQKSSQAPKLLFHYYDKDFNNEADTPDNFQSRRPNTSFCFLDIRSPGLGDTAMYLCATRDRVGYGYTFGSGTRLTVV.

This sequence joins TRBV5-1 and TRBJ2-1; 8 nucleotides agree with TRBD2. In germline, CDR1 is SGHRS, CDR2 YFSETQ. The CDR3 spans 16 residues. V was clipped by 0 bases and J by 4 bases; unmatched bases: 6. Here the CDR3 reads CASSLVPTSVYNEQFF. The CDR3 coding sequence is TGCGCCAGCAGCTTGGTGCCGACTAGCGTATACAATGAGCAGTTCTTC.

The chain joins TRBV5-1 to TRBJ2-5; 8 nucleotides align to TRBD2. The germline gives CDR1 SGHRS, CDR2 YFSETQ. Trimming at V came to 6 bases and at J to 5 bases, leaving 12 bases not matched to a gene. The CDR3 is 15 amino acids. The CDR3 region is CASISGTSGVETQYF. The CDR3 DNA reads as TGCGCCAGCATCTCCGGGACTAGTGGTGTTGAGACCCAGTACTTC.

CDR3 DNA sequence: TGTGCCAGCAGTTTAGGGACAGGGACCACTGAAGCTTTCTTT. Protein sequence: CASSLGTGTTEAFF. This chain connects TRBV12-3 or TRBV12-4 to TRBJ1-1; 8 bases are a match to TRBD1. V lost 1 base, J lost 4 bases, and 2 bases stayed unmatched. The CDR3 contains 14 residues.

This clonotype appeared a few times. The rearrangement links TRBV6-1 to TRBJ1-1; 8 bases agree with TRBD1. CDR3 length: 18 amino acids. Germline V lookup: CDR1 MNHNS, CDR2 SASEGT. After removal of 6 bases from V and 5 bases from J, the junction contained 20 bases not matched to a gene. For the CDR3, the DNA is TGTGCCAGCAGAAGACTTGCTGACAGGGGAGGAAGGCGGACTGAAGCTTTCTTT. Encoded protein: CASRRLADRGGRRTEAFF.

This chain connects TRBV3-1 to TRBJ2-3; D is unresolved. The CDR3 runs to 14 residues. CDR1 and CDR2 from the germline V gene are LGHDT and YNNKEL (reference sequence). V lost 0 bases and J lost 4, with 8 bases in between. This chain's CDR3 is CASSQELLSDTQYF. As DNA, the CDR3 is TGTGCCAGCAGCCAAGAACTATTGTCAGATACGCAGTATTTT.

This clonotype was observed a few times. The V call is TRBV7-2, the J call TRBJ2-5; TRBD2 aligns across 14 bases. CDR1 SGHTA and CDR2 FQGNSA come from the germline V gene. This CDR3 comprises 16 residues. J lost 3 bases, V lost 5 bases, and 5 bases had no gene match. The DNA of the CDR3 is TGTGCCAGCAGCGCCTTGGGACTAGCGGGAGAAGAGACCCAGTACTTC. Residues: CASSALGLAGEETQYF.

This clonotype was seen a single time. Its ends do not fully match the called genes, so a read error is possible. The gene calls are TRBV24-1 and TRBJ2-1; the D is unclear. The CDR3 covers 15 residues. CDR1 KGHDR and CDR2 SFDVKD come from the germline V gene. The CDR3 DNA follows: TGCGCCACCAGTGACCCAGAGAGCTCCTACAATGAGCAGTTCTTC. Protein: CATSDPESSYNEQFF.

As concerns this clonotype: At one of its ends the junction is not consistent with the germline gene, which may arise from a read error. CDR3 residues: CASWGLDHNERFF. CDR3 DNA sequence: TGTGCCAGTTGGGGACTAGATCACAATGAGCGGTTCTTC. The chain joins TRBV19 to TRBJ2-1, with 8 bases matching TRBD2. This CDR3 is built from 13 residues. Germline CDR1 reads LNHDA; CDR2 reads SQIVND (reference sequence).

The table lists this clonotype with a few counts. The chain couples TRBV20-1 to TRBJ2-7; no reliable D call. Trimming removed 0 bases from V and 9 bases from J, with 9 bases in between. The length of the CDR3 is 11 residues. CDR1 DFQATT and CDR2 SNEGSKA come from the germline V gene (reference sequence). The DNA of the CDR3 is TGCAGTGCTAGAGATTCGGCGATGCAGTACTTC. Protein: CSARDSAMQYF.

The chain is built from TRBV13 and TRBJ2-1; D is uncertain. CDR1 is PRHDT, CDR2 FYEKMQ, per germline (reference sequence). V was shortened by 2 bases and J by 5 bases, with 7 bases between the two germline ends. CDR3 size: 13 residues. CDR3 sequence: CASSLRADNEQFF. The CDR3 DNA reads TGTGCCAGCAGCTTAAGGGCAGACAATGAGCAGTTCTTC.